One sample yielded the 2 T cell receptor beta chains listed below, sequenced in a study of T cell responses to AZD1222 COVID-19 vaccine. Produced via immunoSEQ multiplex PCR; TCRdb's table is partial and in-frame only. The sample comprises 120,000 to 150,000 clones, approximately 91% of which are singletons, and around 3.8% rests with the top ten. Sequencing was performed on peripheral blood, taken 28 days after the second AZD1222 dose. The receptors here all came from an adult who received the AZD1222 COVID-19 vaccine.

The chain employs TRBV2 and TRBJ2-3; D ambiguous. Per the germline V gene, CDR1 is SNHLY and CDR2 is FYNNEI. The V end lost 4 bases, the J end lost 4 bases, and 9 bases lay between the germline ends. The CDR3 totals 13 residues. The CDR3 DNA is TGTGCCAGCAGTGGTGTCGGTCCAGATACGCAGTATTTT. Residues: CASSGVGPDTQYF.

This clone was observed once. V gene TRBV15 combines with J gene TRBJ2-2; TRBD2 agrees at 7 bases. J lost 6 bases, V lost 1 base, and 5 bases had no gene match. The CDR3 has 15 residues. In germline, CDR1 is LNHNV, CDR2 YYDKDF (reference sequence). DNA of the CDR3: TGTGCCACCAGCAGAGCGGAGCGGGGCGCCGGGGAGCTGTTTTTT. Translating it yields CATSRAERGAGELFF.